This paragraph reports one T cell receptor (beta chain). The antigen is unknown. From germline, CDR1 is MNHEY and CDR2 SMNVEV (reference sequence). The CDR3 sequence is 14 residues long. Trimming stripped 1 base from V and 5 bases from J, with 11 bases between. Profiling relied on immunoSEQ multiplex PCR, and the TCRdb table lists in-frame clones only, not all of them. The sample has 86,000 or so clones, about nine tenths seen once. This entry is derived from a study of T cell responses to AZD1222 COVID-19 vaccine. Notes on the study in general: No day 14 peak samples; only post-peak repertoires were characterized. AZD1222 recipients seropositive at baseline numbered only five to seven. Spike-wide vaccine-associated CD4 TCRs dominated at 160-218 and 743-854.

This TCR came from an adult who received the AZD1222 COVID-19 vaccine. This chain links TRBV27 with TRBJ1-1; a possible D gene is TRBD1 (5 bases). The material sequenced was peripheral blood, taken 28 days after the second AZD1222 dose. CDR3 sequence reads: CASSLFGGGTEAFF. CDR3 in DNA: TGTGCCAGCAGTTTATTTGGGGGGGGTACTGAAGCTTTCTTT.